Following are 26 T cell receptor beta chains from one sample sequenced in a study of T-cell memory formation after mild COVID-19. TCRdb called the 5' RACE reads again in MiXCR, with one record for every CDR3 protein. This sample has a few hundred thousand distinct CDR3 sequences; around a quarter occur once, and the top ten carry around 12%. The sample comprised PBMCs or a T cell subset sorted from them (not recorded which). Receptors originate from an adult woman who had mild COVID-19 (a few samples of this study predate the infection). Cell type and time point are not known.

This chain connects TRBV20-1 to TRBJ2-7, with D perhaps TRBD1 or TRBD2 (5 bases each). The CDR3 totals 15 residues. CDR1 is DFQATT, CDR2 SNEGSKA, per germline (reference sequence). Between the trimmed V and J ends, which lost 1 base and 7 bases, there was a span of 20 bases. CDR3 in DNA: TGCAGTGCTAGAGTGGCACTAGGCCCAGAGGGGGAGCAGTACTTC. Its protein product is CSARVALGPEGEQYF.

This clonotype was counted between two and nine times. The chain employs TRBV20-1 and TRBJ2-4; D could derive from TRBD1 or TRBD2 (5 bases each). V lost 1 base, J lost 8 bases, and 15 bases lay in between. This CDR3 is 14 amino acids long. CDR1 and CDR2 (germline): DFQATT, SNEGSKA (reference sequence). CDR3 loop: CSARVGDLGDIQYF. CDR3 bases: TGCAGTGCTAGAGTGGGGGACCTAGGGGACATTCAGTACTTC.

V and J are TRBV4-1 and TRBJ2-7; 8 nucleotides line up with TRBD1. The V and J ends lost 1 base and 3 bases, in that order; junction bases with no gene match: 5. The CDR3 loop spans 15 amino acids. Germline assignment: CDR1 MGHRA and CDR2 YSYEKL. The CDR3, as DNA: TGCGCCAGCAGCCAAGTCAAGGACAGGGTCTACGAGCAGTACTTC. Translated, it gives CASSQVKDRVYEQYF.

This clonotype showed up just once. The genes are TRBV12-3 or TRBV12-4 and TRBJ2-7; 10 bases match TRBD2. The junction had 7 bases not matched to a gene; V was cut back by 5 bases and J by 3 bases. CDR3 length equals 15 residues. The CDR3 sequence is CASSPSGRVDYEQYF. CDR3 DNA sequence: TGTGCCAGCAGTCCGAGCGGGAGGGTTGACTACGAGCAGTACTTC.

The gene calls are TRBV7-9 and TRBJ2-5, with 11 bases aligning to TRBD2. J gave up 1 base and V 5 bases, and 3 bases lay outside the gene matches. Germline loops: CDR1 SEHNR, CDR2 FQNEAQ (reference sequence). CDR3 length equals 15 residues. The CDR3 spells CASSRLAGSQETQYF. In nucleotides, the CDR3 is TGTGCCAGCAGCCGACTAGCGGGGAGCCAAGAGACCCAGTACTTC.

This clonotype was seen only a few times. The chain uses TRBV7-2 and TRBJ2-3; D tentatively fits TRBD1 or TRBD2 (6 bases each). Germline values: CDR1 SGHTA, CDR2 FQGNSA. The CDR3 runs 13 residues. Trimming removed 5 bases at V and 4 bases at J, with 10 bases between. The CDR3 DNA is TGTGCCAGCAGCGGGGGGCGCGCAGATACGCAGTATTTT. It yields the protein CASSGGRADTQYF.

The CDR3 nucleotides read TGTGCCAGCAGTCCCTACAGCGGAGGGGCCAACGTCCTGACTTTC. This codes for CASSPYSGGANVLTF. V is TRBV6-5 and J is TRBJ2-6; D may be TRBD2 (5 bases). CDR1 is MNHEY, CDR2 SVGAGI, per germline. The CDR3 extends over 15 amino acids. The germline V and J ends were trimmed by 5 bases and 4 bases, with 12 bases remaining between them.

In DNA form, the CDR3 reads TGTGCCACCAGTGATTTTGTAGGATCAGGGCCCTCCAATGAGCAGTTCTTC. As protein: CATSDFVGSGPSNEQFF. The chain is built from TRBV24-1 and TRBJ2-1; tentative D call: TRBD1 (5 bases). Germline loops: CDR1 KGHDR, CDR2 SFDVKD. The CDR3 contains 17 residues. V was shortened by 1 base and J by 6 bases, with 18 bases between the two germline ends.

The CDR3 DNA follows: TGTGCCAGCAGCTTGGCCGGAGTAGTATTCGAGACAGATACGCAGTATTTT. It yields the protein CASSLAGVVFETDTQYF. This sequence joins TRBV5-6 and TRBJ2-3; D unclear. The CDR3 runs to 17 residues. V was shortened by 0 bases and J by 3 bases, with 17 bases between the two germline ends. Germline V lookup: CDR1 SGHDT, CDR2 YYEEEE.

There are many counts of this clonotype. The gene calls are TRBV5-1 and TRBJ1-2; D may be TRBD1 (5 bases). Deletions cut 1 base from V and 7 bases from J, with 5 bases between. The CDR3 extends over 11 amino acids. CDR1 and CDR2 from the germline V gene are SGHRS and YFSETQ. CDR3 protein: CASSLRGGYTF. CDR3 DNA sequence: TGCGCCAGCAGCTTGAGGGGTGGCTACACCTTC.

The chain links TRBV15 to TRBJ2-5; D might be TRBD2 (6 bases). V gave up 0 bases and J gave up 5 bases, with 13 bases separating them. Germline V gene data show CDR1 as LNHNV and CDR2 as YYDKDF (reference sequence). The CDR3 covers 15 residues. The CDR3 coding sequence is TGTGCCACCAGCAGAGATGGATCGGGAGAGGAGACCCAGTACTTC. Translating gives CATSRDGSGEETQYF.

The rearrangement links TRBV18 to TRBJ2-5, with TRBD1 as a possible D gene (5 bases). Trimming removed 1 base at V and 4 bases at J, with 13 bases between. The CDR3 has 15 amino acids. Per the germline V gene, CDR1 is KGHSH and CDR2 is LQKENI. CDR3: CASSPRKGWIETQYF. CDR3 DNA sequence: TGTGCCAGCTCACCACGGAAGGGGTGGATAGAGACCCAGTACTTC.

This clonotype was detected only a few times. V gene TRBV29-1 combines with J gene TRBJ2-7; D may be TRBD1 (5 bases). V shed 4 bases and J shed 3 bases, with 19 bases lying between them. In germline, CDR1 is SQVTM, CDR2 ANQGSEA. The CDR3 has 15 residues. The CDR3 sequence is CSVVGRQLVVYEQYF. The CDR3 DNA reads TGCAGCGTTGTAGGTCGACAGCTAGTAGTCTACGAGCAGTACTTC.

This rearrangement joins TRBV20-1 to TRBJ2-5; 9 nucleotides match TRBD1. Germline lookup yields CDR1 DFQATT and CDR2 SNEGSKA (reference sequence). The CDR3 runs 16 residues. With V trimmed by 2 bases and J by 1 base, 8 bases remained unmatched. In DNA form, the CDR3 reads TGCAGTGCTAGATCGCTCTCGGACAGGGGCCAAGAGACCCAGTACTTC. Its translation: CSARSLSDRGQETQYF.

The CDR3 sequence is CSVADSGEGYTGELFF. For the CDR3, the DNA is TGCAGCGTTGCGGACTCAGGGGAGGGATACACCGGGGAGCTGTTTTTT. The chain joins TRBV29-1 to TRBJ2-2; D possibly corresponds to TRBD2 (7 bases). V lost 4 bases, J lost 3 bases, and 18 bases lay in between. Germline lookup yields CDR1 SQVTM and CDR2 ANQGSEA. The CDR3 runs 16 residues.

This chain connects TRBV5-5 to TRBJ1-5; D possibly corresponds to TRBD1 (5 bases). Trimming cost V 1 base and J 4 bases, with 12 bases left between them. This CDR3 is built from 15 residues. Per germline, CDR1 SGHKS and CDR2 YYEKEE (reference sequence). The CDR3 loop reads CASSLRGEMNQPQHF. The CDR3 DNA sequence: TGTGCCAGCAGCTTGAGAGGGGAAATGAATCAGCCCCAGCATTTT.

This clonotype was seen a single time. The chain employs TRBV6-2 or TRBV6-3 and TRBJ2-1; D not resolved. This CDR3 region has 10 residues. The germline V and J ends were trimmed by 6 bases and 5 bases, with 2 bases remaining between them. CDR1 and CDR2 from the germline V gene are MNHEY and SVGEGT. The CDR3 nucleotides read TGTGCCAGCAGCAACAATGAGCAGTTCTTC. Its protein is CASSNNEQFF.

Here the CDR3 reads CASSFFEGDRVNEQFF. CDR3 nucleotide sequence: TGTGCCAGCAGCTTTTTCGAGGGGGATCGCGTCAATGAGCAGTTCTTC. J is TRBJ2-1 and V is TRBV11-3, with a weak D call TRBD1 (6 bases). Between the trimmed V and J ends, which lost 3 bases and 6 bases, there was a span of 18 bases. Germline-derived CDR1 and CDR2 are SGHNT and YENEEA. There are 16 residues in the CDR3.

This clonotype has more than one count but fewer than ten. The CDR3 is CASSFNPGPPPYEQYF. The CDR3 DNA follows: TGCGCCAGCAGCTTTAATCCCGGGCCCCCGCCCTACGAGCAGTACTTC. V and J are TRBV5-1 and TRBJ2-7; D is uncertain. V was shortened by 2 bases and J by 2 bases, with 17 bases between the two germline ends. CDR1 SGHRS and CDR2 YFSETQ come from the germline V gene. The CDR3 is 16 residues long.

V is TRBV29-1 and J is TRBJ2-1, with D possibly TRBD2 on 6 matching bases. Germline lookup yields CDR1 SQVTM and CDR2 ANQGSEA. The CDR3 runs to 14 residues. Trimming stripped 5 bases from V and 4 bases from J, with 15 bases between. The CDR3 reads CSVRWDFAYNEQFF. CDR3 bases: TGCAGCGTTAGATGGGACTTTGCGTACAATGAGCAGTTCTTC.

The rearrangement uses TRBV18 and TRBJ2-7; 7 positions match TRBD2. Germline V CDR1 and CDR2: KGHSH, LQKENI. With 3 bases clipped from V and 4 bases from J, the junction kept 3 bases outside the gene matches. This CDR3 contains 13 residues. Here the CDR3 DNA reads TGTGCCAGCTCACCTGGGAGGGATTACGAGCAGTACTTC. As protein: CASSPGRDYEQYF.

This clonotype was detected many times. The chain has TRBV29-1 and TRBJ2-5, with TRBD2 matching over 9 bases. Germline trimming cut 5 bases from V and 5 bases from J; bases unmatched to any gene: 15. CDR3 length: 16 residues. Germline V CDR1 and CDR2: SQVTM, ANQGSEA. DNA of the CDR3: TGCAGCGTTCATAGAAGCTCTGCGGGAGGGCTGGAGACCCAGTACTTC. Its protein is CSVHRSSAGGLETQYF.

This clonotype was counted a single time. Here the CDR3 DNA reads TGTGCCTGGGCTCCAGGGCCCCCGCCAAATGAGCAGTTCTTC. Translated, it gives CAWAPGPPPNEQFF. The chain has TRBV30 and TRBJ2-1; possibly TRBD1 for D (5 bases). Germline V gene sequence: CDR1 GTSNPN, CDR2 SVGIG (reference sequence). The CDR3 is made up of 14 amino acids. Trimming took 5 bases from V and 7 from J, leaving 18 bases between them.

This clonotype was observed a handful of times. V gene TRBV3-1 combines with J gene TRBJ2-5; 12 nucleotides line up with TRBD2. The junction had 0 bases not matched to a gene; V was cut back by 2 bases and J by 2 bases. In germline, CDR1 is LGHDT, CDR2 YNNKEL (reference sequence). CDR3 length: 15 residues. The CDR3 sequence: CASSQLAGGQETQYF. In DNA, the CDR3 is TGTGCCAGCAGCCAACTAGCGGGGGGGCAAGAGACCCAGTACTTC.

The chain links TRBV6-5 to TRBJ1-2; D uncertain. Trimming removed 5 bases from V and 7 bases from J, with 20 bases in between. This CDR3 has 15 residues. The V gene's germline CDR1 is MNHEY and CDR2 SVGAGI. CDR3 protein: CASSLTSSGAVGYTF. The CDR3 region has the DNA TGTGCCAGCAGTCTAACCTCCTCGGGCGCGGTTGGCTACACCTTC.

This clonotype was seen a few times. The rearrangement joins TRBV12-3 or TRBV12-4 to TRBJ2-3; no firm D call. V was trimmed by 3 bases and J by 6 bases, leaving 7 bases between them. This CDR3 is 12 amino acids long. The DNA of the CDR3 is TGTGCCAGCAGTTTTTTTGGGGATACGCAGTATTTT. It encodes CASSFFGDTQYF.